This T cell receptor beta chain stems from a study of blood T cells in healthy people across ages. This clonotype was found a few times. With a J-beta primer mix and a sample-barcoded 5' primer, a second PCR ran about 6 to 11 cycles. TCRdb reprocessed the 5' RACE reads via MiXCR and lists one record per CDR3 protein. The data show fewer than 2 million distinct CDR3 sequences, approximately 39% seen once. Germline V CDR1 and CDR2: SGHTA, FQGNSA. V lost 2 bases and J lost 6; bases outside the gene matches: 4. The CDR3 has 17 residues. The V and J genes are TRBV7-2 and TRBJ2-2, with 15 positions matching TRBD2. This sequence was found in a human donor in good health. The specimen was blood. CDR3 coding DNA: TGTGCCAGCAGCTTAAGTAGGACTAGCGGGGGGGCCGGGGAGCTGTTTTTT. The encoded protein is CASSLSRTSGGAGELFF.